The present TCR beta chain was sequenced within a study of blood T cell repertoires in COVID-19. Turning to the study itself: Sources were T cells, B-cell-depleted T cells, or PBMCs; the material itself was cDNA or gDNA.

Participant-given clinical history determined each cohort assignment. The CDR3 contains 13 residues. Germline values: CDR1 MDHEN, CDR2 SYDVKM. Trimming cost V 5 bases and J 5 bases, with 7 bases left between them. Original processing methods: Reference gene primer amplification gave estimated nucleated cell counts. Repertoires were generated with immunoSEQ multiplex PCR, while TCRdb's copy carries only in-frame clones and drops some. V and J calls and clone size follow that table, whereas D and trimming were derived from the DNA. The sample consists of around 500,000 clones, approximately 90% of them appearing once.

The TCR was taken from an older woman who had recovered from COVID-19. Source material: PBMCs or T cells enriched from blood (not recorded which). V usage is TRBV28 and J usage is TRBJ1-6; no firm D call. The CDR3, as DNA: TGTGCCAGCAGTGGCCAAAATAATTCACCCCTCCACTTT. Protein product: CASSGQNNSPLHF.